The next 10 T cell receptor beta chains were all read from a single sample in a study of blood T cell repertoires in COVID-19. The method was immunoSEQ multiplex PCR; TCRdb's version includes in-frame clones alone and lacks a portion of them. The sample yields about 440,000 clones, about nine tenths seen once. Material for sequencing was peripheral blood. The receptors were sampled from a woman in her fifties or sixties with COVID-19, enrolled during active disease.

On this clone itself: Other DNA sequences in the same sample also yield this CDR3. The V call is TRBV5-1, the J call TRBJ1-1; weak D call: TRBD1 (5 bases). CDR1 and CDR2 from the germline V gene are SGHRS and YFSETQ. Trimming removed 0 bases from V and 3 bases from J, with 12 bases in between. The CDR3 has 15 residues. This CDR3 reads CASSLAQGGDTEAFF. CDR3 nucleotides: TGCGCCAGCAGCTTGGCCCAAGGAGGGGACACTGAAGCTTTCTTT. The full variable domain, in which reference TRBV5-1 and TRBJ1-1 provide the parts outside the CDR3, is KAGVTQTPRYLIKTRGQQVTLSCSPISGHRSVSWYQQTPGQGLQFLFEYFSETQRNKGNFPGRFSGRQFSNSRSEMNVSTLELGDSALYLCASSLAQGGDTEAFFGQGTRLTVV.

This clone was observed a single time. The chain combines TRBV6-5 with TRBJ2-7, with 9 bases identical to TRBD2. Unmatched junction bases numbered 7, after V lost 8 bases and J lost 5 bases. The CDR3 length is 13 residues. CDR1 is MNHEY, CDR2 SVGAGI, per germline. The chain's CDR3 is CASGRLAGNEQYF. As DNA, the CDR3 is TGTGCCAGCGGGCGGCTAGCGGGGAACGAGCAGTACTTC.

The chain links TRBV3-1 (or the pseudogene TRBV3-2) to TRBJ1-6, with 9 bases matching TRBD1. After removal of 0 bases from V and 12 bases from J, the junction contained 9 bases not matched to a gene. Germline CDR1 reads LGHDT; CDR2 reads YNNKEL (reference sequence). This CDR3 has 16 amino acids. CDR3 bases: TGTGCCAGCAGCCAAGAAATTACGGACAGGGGCGGACCCCTCCACTTT. It encodes CASSQEITDRGGPLHF.

This chain uses TRBV6-5 with TRBJ2-6; no clear D. This CDR3 has 15 amino acids. Germline CDR1 reads MNHEY; CDR2 reads SVGAGI. V lost 0 bases to trimming and J lost 1 base, with 4 bases between them. CDR3 nucleotide sequence: TGTGCCAGCAGTTACTCGAGATCTGGGGCCAACGTCCTGACTTTC. Translating it yields CASSYSRSGANVLTF.

This clone appeared once. The rearrangement joins TRBV9 to TRBJ2-1; perhaps TRBD2 as D (5 bases). This CDR3 has 15 residues. V was clipped by 3 bases and J by 0 bases, with 10 bases between them. Per the germline V gene, CDR1 is SGDLS and CDR2 is YYNGEE. CDR3 nucleotide sequence: TGTGCCAGCAGCGAGGACTCGAGCTCCTACAATGAGCAGTTCTTC. Translating it yields CASSEDSSSYNEQFF.

The rearrangement links TRBV10-2 to TRBJ2-2; a weak D match, TRBD2 (5 bases). CDR1 and CDR2 (germline): WSHSY, SAAADI. The V end was cut by 8 bases, the J end by 7 bases, with 11 bases between. The CDR3 covers 12 residues. The CDR3 DNA follows: TGCGCCAGCCGGGGTAGCAACGGGGAGCTGTTTTTT. Residues: CASRGSNGELFF.

The chain recombines TRBV2 with TRBJ1-1, with D uncertain. The CDR3 is 16 residues long. CDR1 is SNHLY, CDR2 FYNNEI, per germline. Trimming took off 7 bases at V and 1 base at J, with 19 bases between the two ends. Written as DNA, the CDR3 is TGTGCCAGCATCCCTCGGTACCTAGTAGGGAACACTGAAGCTTTCTTT. Translation gives CASIPRYLVGNTEAFF.

The chain has TRBV27 and TRBJ2-1; the D gene is possibly TRBD1 (5 bases). The V end lost 3 bases, the J end lost 0 bases, and 15 bases lay between the germline ends. CDR3 length equals 17 residues. The germline CDR1 and CDR2 sequences are MNHEY and SMNVEV (reference sequence). The CDR3 coding sequence is TGTGCCAGCAGTTTCTTCTTGACTGACAGCTCCTACAATGAGCAGTTCTTC. It yields the protein CASSFFLTDSSYNEQFF.

The J gene is TRBJ1-1, the V gene TRBV9; the match to TRBD1 covers 8 bases. CDR1 is SGDLS and CDR2 is YYNGEE in the germline V gene. There are 17 residues in the CDR3. V was pared by 4 bases and J by 1 base, with 12 bases of the junction left unmatched. CDR3 sequence (DNA): TGTGCCAGCAGCCTTACAGGGGGGACATCATCGAACACTGAAGCTTTCTTT. Translating it yields CASSLTGGTSSNTEAFF.

The chain couples TRBV30 to TRBJ2-7, with a weak D call TRBD1 (6 bases). Germline CDR1 is GTSNPN and CDR2 is SVGIG (reference sequence). This CDR3 is 12 amino acids long. Trimming took off 3 bases at V and 1 base at J, with 7 bases between the two ends. The CDR3 loop is CAWRQGSYEQYF. The CDR3 DNA is TGTGCCTGGAGACAGGGTTCCTACGAGCAGTACTTC. Together with reference TRBV30 and TRBJ2-7, the CDR3 gives the full variable domain: SQTIHQWPATLVQPVGSPLSLECTVEGTSNPNLYWYRQAAGRGLQLLFYSVGIGQISSEVPQNLSASRPQDRQFILSSKKLLLSDSGFYLCAWRQGSYEQYFGPGTRLTVT.